The 16 T cell receptor beta chains below were found in one sample sequenced in a study of identical twins. Each CDR3 protein gets one entry after TCRdb re-called the 5' RACE reads with MiXCR. The repertoire consists of 1.5 million or so distinct CDR3 sequences, with roughly a third occurring once and the leading ten covering around 0.25%. Sequenced sample: cord blood. Receptors originate from a newborn girl in good health.

The chain carries TRBV11-2 and TRBJ2-1; TRBD2 agrees at 7 bases. Germline-derived CDR1 and CDR2 are SGHAT and FQNNGV. This CDR3 comprises 15 residues. V trimming: 1 base; J trimming: 6 bases; junction bases outside the gene matches: 6. The CDR3 DNA is TGTGCCAGCAGCTTAGGGCTAGCGGAGAGCAATGAGCAGTTCTTC. This encodes CASSLGLAESNEQFF. The full variable domain, completed using reference TRBV11-2 and TRBJ2-1, is EAGVAQSPRYKIIEKRQSVAFWCNPISGHATLYWYQQILGQGPKLLIQFQNNGVVDDSQLPKDRFSAERLKGVDSTLKIQPAKLEDSAVYLCASSLGLAESNEQFFGPGTRLTVL.

In its sample, this clonotype was seen a few times. One end of the junction does not line up with germline, which may come from a read error. The V and J genes are TRBV5-1 and TRBJ2-3, with 10 bases aligning to TRBD1. CDR3 length equals 18 residues. Germline V CDR1 and CDR2: SGHRS, YFSETQ. In DNA, the CDR3 is TGCGCCAGCAGCTTGGGGTTACTCCGACAGGGGGCCACATATACGCAGTATTTT. Its protein product is CASSLGLLRQGATYTQYF.

This chain links TRBV12-3 or TRBV12-4 with TRBJ2-5; D is ambiguous. The CDR3 consists of 16 residues. Trimming removed 2 bases from V and 11 bases from J, with 24 bases in between. The DNA for the CDR3 is TGTGCCAGCAGTTTACGGGTAGTGGGCTCCTACAATGAGCAGTACTTC. Its protein product is CASSLRVVGSYNEQYF.

This clonotype was counted between two and nine times. The chain is built from TRBV5-1 and TRBJ1-1; tentative D call: TRBD1 (6 bases). Trimming left V 1 base short and J 3 bases short, with 16 bases between. Germline CDR1 reads SGHRS; CDR2 reads YFSETQ. This CDR3 comprises 16 residues. The CDR3: CASSLFVGGADTEAFF. Here the CDR3 DNA reads TGCGCCAGCAGCTTGTTTGTGGGGGGCGCGGACACTGAAGCTTTCTTT.

This chain joins TRBV13 and TRBJ2-1; 8 bases fit TRBD2. CDR1 PRHDT and CDR2 FYEKMQ come from the germline V gene (reference sequence). Trimming removed 8 bases from V and 4 bases from J; junction bases left unmatched: 10. CDR3 length equals 15 residues. CDR3 loop: CASSPRSGSYNEQFF. CDR3 nucleotides: TGTGCCAGCTCCCCCCGGAGCGGGAGTTACAATGAGCAGTTCTTC.

The V and J genes are TRBV12-3 or TRBV12-4 and TRBJ2-1; no reliable D call. V was clipped by 1 base and J by 8 bases, with 15 bases between them. The CDR3 is 15 amino acids. The CDR3 here is CASSLVSPPLDEQFF. The CDR3 DNA reads TGTGCCAGCAGTTTAGTTTCCCCCCCTCTCGATGAGCAGTTCTTC.

The V call is TRBV12-3 or TRBV12-4, the J call TRBJ1-5; no definite D call. V shed 3 bases and J shed 0 bases, with 12 bases lying between them. The CDR3 is 16 residues long. CDR3 residues: CASSFIPTHSNQPQHF. The CDR3 DNA reads as TGTGCCAGCAGTTTTATCCCCACCCATAGCAATCAGCCCCAGCATTTT.

This chain joins TRBV20-1 and TRBJ2-3, with 15 bases lining up with TRBD2. Germline CDR1 is DFQATT and CDR2 is SNEGSKA (reference sequence). With V trimmed by 4 bases and J by 7 bases, 3 bases remained unmatched. The CDR3 sequence is 14 residues long. The CDR3 region has the DNA TGCAGTGCTACCGGGACTAGCGGGGGGAATACGCAGTATTTT. Its translation: CSATGTSGGNTQYF.

The rearrangement joins TRBV7-8 to TRBJ2-1; no definite D call. The CDR3 has 17 residues. Trimming removed 1 base at V and 6 bases at J, with 19 bases between. Germline V gene lookup returns CDR1 SGHVS and CDR2 FQNEAQ. The CDR3 loop reads CASSLVGSLRMGNEQFF. The CDR3 DNA is TGTGCCAGCAGCTTAGTCGGGTCCCTTAGAATGGGCAATGAGCAGTTCTTC. The complete variable domain, with remaining parts taken from reference TRBV7-8 and TRBJ2-1, reads GAGVSQSPRYKVAKRGQDVALRCDPISGHVSLFWYQQALGQGPEFLTYFQNEAQLDKSGLPSDRFFAERPEGSVSTLKIQRTQQEDSAVYLCASSLVGSLRMGNEQFFGPGTRLTVL.

This clonotype was detected only a few times. CDR3 loop: CSAGQGRDIQYF. The CDR3 bases are TGCAGTGCCGGACAGGGAAGGGACATTCAGTACTTC. The V gene is TRBV20-1, the J gene TRBJ2-5; 8 bases are shared with TRBD1. The closer fit of TRBJ2-4 to the DNA end suggests the J call may be wrong. The CDR3 sequence is 12 residues long. CDR1 is DFQATT, CDR2 SNEGSKA, per germline (reference sequence).

The gene calls are TRBV2 and TRBJ2-5, with D maybe TRBD1 (7 bases). The J call is uncertain, as TRBJ2-7 better fits the DNA end. Germline values: CDR1 SNHLY, CDR2 FYNNEI. CDR3 size: 16 residues. The CDR3 DNA follows: TGTGCCAGCAGGAAACCCGGACAGGAGGGTACCTACGAGCAGTACTTC. This encodes CASRKPGQEGTYEQYF.

This clonotype was found a few times. CDR3 bases: TGTGCCAGCAGCCAGGGCGCGCTAGCCTTTCTGACCCAGTACTTC. Its protein product is CASSQGALAFLTQYF. This chain connects TRBV3-1 to TRBJ2-7, with a possible D match to TRBD2 (5 bases). The J call may be incorrect, as the DNA end agrees better with TRBJ2-5. The CDR3 is made up of 15 amino acids. In germline, CDR1 is LGHDT, CDR2 YNNKEL (reference sequence).

The gene calls are TRBV6-6 and TRBJ2-3; weak D call: TRBD2 (6 bases). CDR1 MNHNY and CDR2 SVGAGI come from the germline V gene (reference sequence). The V gene lost 1 base and the J gene lost 0 bases, with 14 bases spanning the gap. The CDR3 runs 17 residues. The chain's CDR3 is CASSYWGAGLSTDTQYF. CDR3 nucleotide sequence: TGTGCCAGCAGTTACTGGGGCGCGGGACTCAGCACAGATACGCAGTATTTT.

The chain couples TRBV4-2 to TRBJ1-5, with D possibly TRBD1 on 5 matching bases. The CDR3 length is 15 residues. The germline V gene encodes CDR1 LGHNA and CDR2 YNFKEQ. V was cut by 5 bases and J by 4 bases, with 15 bases left in between. This CDR3 reads CASSIRDFPNQPQHF. The CDR3 coding sequence is TGTGCCAGCAGCATCCGGGACTTTCCTAATCAGCCCCAGCATTTT.

The chain links TRBV20-1 to TRBJ2-1; TRBD2 matches at 10 bases. The trim removed 7 bases at V and 7 bases at J, leaving 10 bases unmatched. The CDR3 consists of 14 residues. Germline loops: CDR1 DFQATT, CDR2 SNEGSKA (reference sequence). The CDR3 protein is CSGPIAGGLNEQFF. DNA for the CDR3: TGCAGTGGGCCCATAGCGGGAGGATTGAATGAGCAGTTCTTC.

This clonotype was counted many times. The chain has TRBV5-1 and TRBJ2-4, with 13 bases lining up with TRBD2. The CDR3 has 17 residues. J was trimmed by 0 bases and V by 3 bases; bases with no gene match: 3. The germline V gene encodes CDR1 SGHRS and CDR2 YFSETQ. DNA for the CDR3: TGCGCCAGCAGCTCGGGACTAGCGGGGCTAGCCAAAAACATTCAGTACTTC. Protein product: CASSSGLAGLAKNIQYF.